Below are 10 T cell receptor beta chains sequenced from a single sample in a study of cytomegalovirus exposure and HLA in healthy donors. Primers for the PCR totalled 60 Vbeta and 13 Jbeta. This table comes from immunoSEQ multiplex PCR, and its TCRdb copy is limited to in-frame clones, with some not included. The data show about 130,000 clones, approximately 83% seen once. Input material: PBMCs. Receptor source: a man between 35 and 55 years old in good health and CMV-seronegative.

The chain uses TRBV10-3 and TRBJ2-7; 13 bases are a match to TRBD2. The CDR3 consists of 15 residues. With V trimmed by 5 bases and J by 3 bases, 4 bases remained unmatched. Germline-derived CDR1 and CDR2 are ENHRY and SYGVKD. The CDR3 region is CAISTSGGAYYEQYF. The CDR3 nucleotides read TGTGCCATCAGTACTAGCGGGGGGGCCTACTACGAGCAGTACTTC.

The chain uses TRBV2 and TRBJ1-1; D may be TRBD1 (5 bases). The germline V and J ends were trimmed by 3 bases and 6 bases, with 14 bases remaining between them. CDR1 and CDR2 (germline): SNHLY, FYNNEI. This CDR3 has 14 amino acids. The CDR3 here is CASSDVGEGAEAFF. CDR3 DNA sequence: TGTGCCAGCAGTGATGTAGGGGAGGGTGCTGAAGCTTTCTTT.

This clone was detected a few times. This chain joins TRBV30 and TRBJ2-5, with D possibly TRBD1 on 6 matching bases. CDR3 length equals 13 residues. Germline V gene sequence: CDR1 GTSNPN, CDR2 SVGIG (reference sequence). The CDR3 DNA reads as TGTGCATGCGGGCCAGGGGAATTTGAGACCCAGTACTTC. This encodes CACGPGEFETQYF.

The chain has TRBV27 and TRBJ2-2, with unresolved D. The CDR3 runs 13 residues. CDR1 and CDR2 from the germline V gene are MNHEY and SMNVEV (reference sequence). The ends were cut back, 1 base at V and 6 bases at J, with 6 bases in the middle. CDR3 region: CASSLLVPGELFF. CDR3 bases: TGTGCCAGCAGTTTATTAGTTCCCGGGGAGCTGTTTTTT.

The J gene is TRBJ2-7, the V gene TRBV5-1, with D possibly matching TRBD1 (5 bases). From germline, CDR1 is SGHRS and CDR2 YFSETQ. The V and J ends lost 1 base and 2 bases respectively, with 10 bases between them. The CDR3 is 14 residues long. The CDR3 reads CASSLQQETYEQYF. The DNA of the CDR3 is TGCGCCAGCAGCTTGCAACAGGAGACCTACGAGCAGTACTTC.

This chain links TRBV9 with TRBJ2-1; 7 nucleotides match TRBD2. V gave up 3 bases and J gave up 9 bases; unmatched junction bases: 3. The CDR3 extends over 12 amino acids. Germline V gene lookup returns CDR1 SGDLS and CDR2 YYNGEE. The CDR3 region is CASSATGGEQFF. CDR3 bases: TGTGCCAGCAGCGCCACGGGGGGTGAGCAGTTCTTC.

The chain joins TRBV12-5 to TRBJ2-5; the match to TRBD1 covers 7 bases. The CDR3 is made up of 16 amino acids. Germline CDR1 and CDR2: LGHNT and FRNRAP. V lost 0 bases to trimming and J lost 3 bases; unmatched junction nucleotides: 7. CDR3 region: CASGLVVTGVEETQYF. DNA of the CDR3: TGTGCTAGTGGTTTGGTAGTAACAGGGGTGGAAGAGACCCAGTACTTC.

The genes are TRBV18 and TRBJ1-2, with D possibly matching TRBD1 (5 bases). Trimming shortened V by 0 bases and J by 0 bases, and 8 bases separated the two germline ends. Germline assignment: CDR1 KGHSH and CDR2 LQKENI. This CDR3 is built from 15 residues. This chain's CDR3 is CASSPPTRANYGYTF. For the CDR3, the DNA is TGTGCCAGCTCACCACCGACCAGGGCTAACTATGGCTACACCTTC.

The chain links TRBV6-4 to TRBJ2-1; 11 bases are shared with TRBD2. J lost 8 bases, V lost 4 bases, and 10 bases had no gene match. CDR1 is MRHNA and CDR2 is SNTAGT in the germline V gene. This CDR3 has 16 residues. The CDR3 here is CASSVSASGGFDEQFF. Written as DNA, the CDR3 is TGTGCCAGCAGTGTCTCGGCTAGCGGGGGGTTTGATGAGCAGTTCTTC.

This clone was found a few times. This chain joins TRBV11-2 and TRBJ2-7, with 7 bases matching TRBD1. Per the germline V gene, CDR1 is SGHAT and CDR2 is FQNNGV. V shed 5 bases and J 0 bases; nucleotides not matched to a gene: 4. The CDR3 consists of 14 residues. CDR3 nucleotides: TGTGCCAGCAGCGTTCAGGGGGACTCCTACGAGCAGTACTTC. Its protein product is CASSVQGDSYEQYF.